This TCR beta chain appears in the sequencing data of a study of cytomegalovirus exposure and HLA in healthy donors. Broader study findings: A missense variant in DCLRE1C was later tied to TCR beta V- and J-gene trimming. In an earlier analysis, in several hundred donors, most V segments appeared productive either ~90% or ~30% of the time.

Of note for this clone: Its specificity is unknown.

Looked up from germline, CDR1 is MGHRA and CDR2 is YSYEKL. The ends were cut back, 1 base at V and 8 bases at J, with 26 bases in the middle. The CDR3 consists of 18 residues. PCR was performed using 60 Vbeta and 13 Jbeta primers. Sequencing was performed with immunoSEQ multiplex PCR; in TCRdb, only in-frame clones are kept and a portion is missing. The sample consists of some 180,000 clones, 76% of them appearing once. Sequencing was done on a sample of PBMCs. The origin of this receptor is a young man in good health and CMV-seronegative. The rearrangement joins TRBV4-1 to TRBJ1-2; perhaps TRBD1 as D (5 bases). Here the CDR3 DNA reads TGCGCCAGCAGCCAAGGCCCGGGGGTGGACCAGTCGAAGGGGGGCTACACCTTC. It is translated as CASSQGPGVDQSKGGYTF.